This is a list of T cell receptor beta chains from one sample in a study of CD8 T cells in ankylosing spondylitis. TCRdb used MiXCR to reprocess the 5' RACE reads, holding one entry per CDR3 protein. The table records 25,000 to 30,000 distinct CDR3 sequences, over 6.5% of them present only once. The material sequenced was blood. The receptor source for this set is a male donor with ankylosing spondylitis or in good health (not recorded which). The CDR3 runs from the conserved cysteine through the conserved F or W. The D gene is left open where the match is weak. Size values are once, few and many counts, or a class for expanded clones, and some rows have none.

cdr3_nt: TGTGCCAGCTCCCCAGGGGGCTTCTCTGGAAACACCATATATTTT; cdr3_aa: CASSPGGFSGNTIYF; clone_size: once; j_call: TRBJ1-3; d_call: TRBD1; v_call: TRBV12-3/TRBV12-4
cdr3_nt: TGCGCCAGCAGCTTCCCCTTAACAGGGGCGGAACCTAACACCGGGGAGCTGTTTTTT; cdr3_aa: CASSFPLTGAEPNTGELFF; clone_size: many; j_call: TRBJ2-2; d_call: TRBD1; v_call: TRBV5-1
cdr3_nt: TGTGCCAGCAGTTACTCGGCCAAGGAGCAGTTCTTC; cdr3_aa: CASSYSAKEQFF; clone_size: -; j_call: TRBJ2-1; d_call: -; v_call: TRBV6-2/TRBV6-3
cdr3_nt: TGCAGCGTTTCGGATAGCGGAGAGACCCAGTACTTC; cdr3_aa: CSVSDSGETQYF; clone_size: many; j_call: TRBJ2-5; d_call: -; v_call: TRBV29-1
cdr3_nt: TGTGCCAGCAGCGGGCGGACCGAGTTCTCGGATACGCAGTATTTT; cdr3_aa: CASSGRTEFSDTQYF; clone_size: -; j_call: TRBJ2-3; d_call: -; v_call: TRBV11-3
cdr3_nt: TGTGCCAGCAGGCCGAGGAGGGCGTCGGATACGCAGTATTTT; cdr3_aa: CASRPRRASDTQYF; clone_size: -; j_call: TRBJ2-3; d_call: -; v_call: TRBV6-5
cdr3_nt: TGTGCCAGCAGTTACTCGGCAGGGTCGGCCACTAATGAAAAACTGTTTTTT; cdr3_aa: CASSYSAGSATNEKLFF; clone_size: -; j_call: TRBJ1-4; d_call: -; v_call: TRBV6-5
cdr3_nt: TGCAGCGTTGAAGAAACGGCGACTGAGCAGTTCTTC; cdr3_aa: CSVEETATEQFF; clone_size: medium-sized; j_call: TRBJ2-1; d_call: -; v_call: TRBV29-1
cdr3_nt: TGTGCCAGCAGTCTAGCGGGGCGCACAGATACGCAGTATTTT; cdr3_aa: CASSLAGRTDTQYF; clone_size: -; j_call: TRBJ2-3; d_call: TRBD2; v_call: TRBV6-6
cdr3_nt: TGTGCCAGCAGTTTAAAGACAGGGTGGAGGGAGGAGCAGTTCTTC; cdr3_aa: CASSLKTGWREEQFF; clone_size: many; j_call: TRBJ2-1; d_call: -; v_call: TRBV28
cdr3_nt: TGTGCCAGCAGTTACGGGACTAGCGGATACAATGAGCAGTTCTTC; cdr3_aa: CASSYGTSGYNEQFF; clone_size: -; j_call: TRBJ2-1; d_call: TRBD2; v_call: TRBV6-2/TRBV6-3
cdr3_nt: TGCAGCGTTGCGGGACTAGCGGGTTACGAGCAGTACTTC; cdr3_aa: CSVAGLAGYEQYF; clone_size: many; j_call: TRBJ2-7; d_call: TRBD2; v_call: TRBV29-1
cdr3_nt: TGTGCCAGCAGCCAAGATTTTGGGACAGATACGCAGTATTTT; cdr3_aa: CASSQDFGTDTQYF; clone_size: few; j_call: TRBJ2-3; d_call: -; v_call: TRBV4-2
cdr3_nt: TGTGCCAGCAGTCCGAATCTAGCGGGGGGGCGCACCGGGGAGCTGTTTTTT; cdr3_aa: CASSPNLAGGRTGELFF; clone_size: few; j_call: TRBJ2-2; d_call: TRBD2; v_call: TRBV27
cdr3_nt: TGCGCCAGCAGGGGGACAGGAGAGGAGACCCAGTACTTC; cdr3_aa: CASRGTGEETQYF; clone_size: few; j_call: TRBJ2-5; d_call: TRBD1; v_call: TRBV10-2
cdr3_nt: TGTGCCGGACACAGGGGGAGAAGCTCCTATAATTCACCCCTCCACTTT; cdr3_aa: CAGHRGRSSYNSPLHF; clone_size: few; j_call: TRBJ1-6; d_call: TRBD1; v_call: TRBV30
cdr3_nt: TGCAGCGTTGGAGGGATAGGCACAGATACGCAGTATTTT; cdr3_aa: CSVGGIGTDTQYF; clone_size: -; j_call: TRBJ2-3; d_call: -; v_call: TRBV29-1
cdr3_nt: TGTGCCAGCAGCGTAGGGCCCGGGAACACTGAAGCTTTCTTT; cdr3_aa: CASSVGPGNTEAFF; clone_size: many; j_call: TRBJ1-1; d_call: -; v_call: TRBV9
cdr3_nt: TGTGCCAGCAGCTTAGCCGCTACGAGGGGGAACACTGAAGCTTTCTTT; cdr3_aa: CASSLAATRGNTEAFF; clone_size: -; j_call: TRBJ1-1; d_call: -; v_call: TRBV7-2
cdr3_nt: TGTGCCAGCAGAAGAATAGTTTCAGATACGCAGTATTTT; cdr3_aa: CASRRIVSDTQYF; clone_size: few; j_call: TRBJ2-3; d_call: -; v_call: TRBV28
cdr3_nt: TGCGCCAGCAAGGGCGGGATCTCAGATACGCAGTATTTT; cdr3_aa: CASKGGISDTQYF; clone_size: -; j_call: TRBJ2-3; d_call: -; v_call: TRBV5-1
cdr3_nt: TGCAGCGTTCGGGACAGGGATCCGTACGAGCAGTACTTC; cdr3_aa: CSVRDRDPYEQYF; clone_size: few; j_call: TRBJ2-7; d_call: TRBD1; v_call: TRBV29-1
cdr3_nt: TGTGCCAGCAGCCAAGATCCAGGGGAGGTTGCTTTCTTT; cdr3_aa: CASSQDPGEVAFF; clone_size: few; j_call: TRBJ1-1; d_call: -; v_call: TRBV4-2
cdr3_nt: TGTGCCAGCAGTTTACAGACAGGGTACACTGAAGCTTTCTTT; cdr3_aa: CASSLQTGYTEAFF; clone_size: few; j_call: TRBJ1-1; d_call: TRBD1; v_call: TRBV28
cdr3_nt: TGTGCCAGCAGTTACTCTGGACGGGGGGGCCCGGAGACCCAGTACTTC; cdr3_aa: CASSYSGRGGPETQYF; clone_size: many; j_call: TRBJ2-5; d_call: TRBD2; v_call: TRBV6-2/TRBV6-3
cdr3_nt: TGTGCCAGCAGCCAAGTAAATCACGTTTCAACCGGGGAGCTGTTTTTT; cdr3_aa: CASSQVNHVSTGELFF; clone_size: few; j_call: TRBJ2-2; d_call: -; v_call: TRBV14
cdr3_nt: TGCAGTGCTAGTTGGGGTTTAGATCCAGATACGCAGTATTTT; cdr3_aa: CSASWGLDPDTQYF; clone_size: many; j_call: TRBJ2-3; d_call: -; v_call: TRBV20-1
cdr3_nt: TGTGCCAGCAGCTCCGACCGACTAGCGGGGGGGAACACCGGGGAGCTGTTTTTT; cdr3_aa: CASSSDRLAGGNTGELFF; clone_size: -; j_call: TRBJ2-2; d_call: TRBD2; v_call: TRBV7-9
cdr3_nt: TGCAGCGTTGAAGTCCAGGGGGCTTTCACTGAAGCTTTCTTT; cdr3_aa: CSVEVQGAFTEAFF; clone_size: many; j_call: TRBJ1-1; d_call: TRBD1; v_call: TRBV29-1
cdr3_nt: TGCGCCAGCAGGTTAGCGGGGAATTCCAAAAACATTCAGTACTTC; cdr3_aa: CASRLAGNSKNIQYF; clone_size: few; j_call: TRBJ2-4; d_call: TRBD2; v_call: TRBV4-1
cdr3_nt: TGCAGCGTTGAAGTACTATCCTTCGATGAGCAGTTCTTC; cdr3_aa: CSVEVLSFDEQFF; clone_size: few; j_call: TRBJ2-1; d_call: -; v_call: TRBV29-1
cdr3_nt: TGTGCCAGCAGCCAACTAGACTACGAGCAGTACTTC; cdr3_aa: CASSQLDYEQYF; clone_size: many; j_call: TRBJ2-7; d_call: -; v_call: TRBV6-2/TRBV6-3
cdr3_nt: TGTGCCAGCAGCTCCCGTGGGTCGGGCGGGGGAAAAACCGGGGAGCTGTTTTTT; cdr3_aa: CASSSRGSGGGKTGELFF; clone_size: -; j_call: TRBJ2-2; d_call: TRBD2; v_call: TRBV4-2
cdr3_nt: TGTGCCAGCAGTTTGAGATTTGAGGGCATGAACACTGAAGCTTTCTTT; cdr3_aa: CASSLRFEGMNTEAFF; clone_size: few; j_call: TRBJ1-1; d_call: -; v_call: TRBV12-3/TRBV12-4
cdr3_nt: TGCGCCAGCAGCTTGGGGCCCAGCACAGATACGCAGTATTTT; cdr3_aa: CASSLGPSTDTQYF; clone_size: many; j_call: TRBJ2-3; d_call: -; v_call: TRBV5-1
cdr3_nt: TGTGCCAGCAGTGGACTAGCGGGAGAAGGCACAGATACGCAGTATTTT; cdr3_aa: CASSGLAGEGTDTQYF; clone_size: -; j_call: TRBJ2-3; d_call: TRBD2; v_call: TRBV27
cdr3_nt: TGTGCCACCAGCAGAGATCTGTATGACGCAACTAATGAAAAACTGTTTTTT; cdr3_aa: CATSRDLYDATNEKLFF; clone_size: -; j_call: TRBJ1-4; d_call: -; v_call: TRBV15
cdr3_nt: TGTGCCAGCAGTTACTCGACAGCTGGCGGGGAGCTGTTTTTT; cdr3_aa: CASSYSTAGGELFF; clone_size: few; j_call: TRBJ2-2; d_call: -; v_call: TRBV6-5
cdr3_nt: TGCAGTGCTAGGGGACAGACAAAAAACATTCAGTACTTC; cdr3_aa: CSARGQTKNIQYF; clone_size: -; j_call: TRBJ2-4; d_call: TRBD1; v_call: TRBV20-1
cdr3_nt: TGTGCCAGCAGTTCCCCTTTGGGGTACACAGATACGCAGTATTTT; cdr3_aa: CASSSPLGYTDTQYF; clone_size: -; j_call: TRBJ2-3; d_call: -; v_call: TRBV28
cdr3_nt: TGCAGTGCTAGAATAGCGGGAGTCTCCGGCGGGGAGCTGTTTTTT; cdr3_aa: CSARIAGVSGGELFF; clone_size: many; j_call: TRBJ2-2; d_call: TRBD2; v_call: TRBV20-1
cdr3_nt: TGTGCCAGCAGTCCGGGACAGGGTGGCTACGAGCAGTACTTC; cdr3_aa: CASSPGQGGYEQYF; clone_size: -; j_call: TRBJ2-7; d_call: TRBD1; v_call: TRBV2
cdr3_nt: TGTGCCAGCAGCTTGAGAGCAGGGACTAGCGGCGGGGAGCTGTTTTTT; cdr3_aa: CASSLRAGTSGGELFF; clone_size: many; j_call: TRBJ2-2; d_call: TRBD2; v_call: TRBV5-4